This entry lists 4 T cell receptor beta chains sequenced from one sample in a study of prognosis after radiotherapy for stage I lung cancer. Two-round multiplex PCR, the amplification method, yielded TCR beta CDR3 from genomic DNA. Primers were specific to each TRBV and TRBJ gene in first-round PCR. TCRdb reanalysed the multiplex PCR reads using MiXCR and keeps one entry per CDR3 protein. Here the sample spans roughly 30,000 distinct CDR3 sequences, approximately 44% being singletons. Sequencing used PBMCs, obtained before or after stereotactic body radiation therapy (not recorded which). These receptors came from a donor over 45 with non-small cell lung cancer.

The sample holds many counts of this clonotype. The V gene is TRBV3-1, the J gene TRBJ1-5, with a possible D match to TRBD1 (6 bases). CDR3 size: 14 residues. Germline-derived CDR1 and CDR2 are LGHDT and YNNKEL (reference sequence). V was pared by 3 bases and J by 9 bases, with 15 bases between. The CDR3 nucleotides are TGTGCCAGCAGCCATACGGGGGCTCGGGGGCCCCAGCATTTT. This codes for CASSHTGARGPQHF.

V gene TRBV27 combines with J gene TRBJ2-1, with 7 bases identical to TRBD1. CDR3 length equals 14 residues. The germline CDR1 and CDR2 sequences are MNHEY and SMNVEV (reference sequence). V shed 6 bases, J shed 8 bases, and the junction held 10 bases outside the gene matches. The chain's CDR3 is CASSVTGEGDEQFF. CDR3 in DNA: TGTGCCAGCAGCGTTACAGGGGAAGGGGATGAGCAGTTCTTC.

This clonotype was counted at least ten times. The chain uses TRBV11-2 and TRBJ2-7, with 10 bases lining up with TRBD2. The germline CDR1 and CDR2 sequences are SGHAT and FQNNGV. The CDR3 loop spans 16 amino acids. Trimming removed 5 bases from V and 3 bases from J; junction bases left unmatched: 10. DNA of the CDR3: TGTGCCAGCAGCGCCCTCTCAGCGGGAGGGCACTACGAGCAGTACTTC. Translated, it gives CASSALSAGGHYEQYF.

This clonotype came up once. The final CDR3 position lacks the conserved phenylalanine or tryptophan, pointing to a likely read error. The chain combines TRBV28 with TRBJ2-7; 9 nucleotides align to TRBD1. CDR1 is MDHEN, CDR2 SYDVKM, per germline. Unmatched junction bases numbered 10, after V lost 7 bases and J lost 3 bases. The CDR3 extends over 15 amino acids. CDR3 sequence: CASTSAGTGIYEQYL. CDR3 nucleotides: TGTGCCAGCACCTCAGCCGGGACAGGGATCTACGAGCAGTACCTC.